This T cell receptor beta chain was sequenced during a study of cytomegalovirus exposure and HLA in healthy donors. At the level of the study: Assignment to the Caucasian-associated ancestry cluster applied to more than 75% of the approximately 400 genotyped donors. Findings and caveats of the study: Association of a missense DCLRE1C variant with TCR beta V- and J-gene trimming was reported in a later analysis. Further analysis was carried out later, and it showed several of the most significant clusters appearing linked to common viral pathogens.

PCR amplification relied on 60 Vbeta primers (plus 13 Jbeta primers). Assay: immunoSEQ multiplex PCR; the TCRdb copy retains only in-frame clones and omits some. Among some 140,000 clones, roughly 80% were seen once, and the ten largest hold approximately 3%. This clone was counted between two and nine times. Its matching antigen is unknown. The CDR3 has 15 residues. V dropped 8 bases and J dropped 4; count of bases not matched to a gene: 4. Looked up from germline, CDR1 is WSHSY and CDR2 is SAAADI. The V and J genes are TRBV10-2 and TRBJ2-2; 13 nucleotides align to TRBD2. Input material: PBMCs. The clonotype originates from a female donor in good health and CMV-seronegative. DNA of the CDR3: TGCGCCAGCTGGACTAGCGGGAGTACCACCGGGGAGCTGTTTTTT. It translates to CASWTSGSTTGELFF.